Sequencing of this T cell receptor beta chain was carried out in a study of T cells after yellow fever vaccination. TCRdb redid the calling of the 5' RACE reads with MiXCR, one entry per CDR3 protein. The sample records roughly 120,000 distinct CDR3 sequences, 6.5% to 9% being singletons. Whole-study results and caveats: FACS-sorted repertoires could harbor abundant contaminating bulk-population clonotypes. Post-booster samples contained most primary-vaccination clones (around 95% CD4, approximately 88% CD8).

At least ten counts were recorded for this clonotype. Its antigen is unidentified. This CDR3 contains 19 residues. Germline-derived CDR1 and CDR2 are MDHEN and SYDVKM. With 3 bases clipped from V and 0 bases from J, the junction kept 13 bases outside the gene matches. The chain joins TRBV28 to TRBJ2-3; 9 bases are shared with TRBD2. The sequencing here drew on CD4+ T cells sorted from PBMCs, taken more than 35 days after the first yellow fever vaccination. This receptor was obtained from a young man who received the YFV17D yellow fever vaccine. The CDR3 loop is CASSLRGVSGGPSTDTQYF. DNA for the CDR3: TGTGCCAGCAGTTTGCGGGGGGTTAGCGGGGGCCCCAGCACAGATACGCAGTATTTT. Filled out from reference TRBV28 and TRBJ2-3, the complete variable domain reads DVKVTQSSRYLVKRTGEKVFLECVQDMDHENMFWYRQDPGLGLRLIYFSYDVKMKEKGDIPEGYSVSREKKERFSLILESASTNQTSMYLCASSLRGVSGGPSTDTQYFGPGTRLTVL.